This T cell receptor (beta chain) stems from a study of identifying expanded T cells in peripheral blood. Trimming cost V 0 bases and J 3 bases, with 11 bases left between them. The germline CDR1 and CDR2 sequences are LGHNA and YSLEER. The length of the CDR3 is 15 residues. Sequencing was performed with immunoSEQ multiplex PCR; in TCRdb, only in-frame clones are kept and a portion is missing. Of 81,000 or so clones listed, 65% to 85% are singletons. The specimen sequenced was blood. The TCR sequence derives from a person between 18 and 69 years old in good health. The chain links TRBV4-3 to TRBJ1-1; D gene uncertain. The CDR3 spells CASSQDWGWDTEAFF. The CDR3 DNA is TGCGCCAGCAGCCAAGATTGGGGATGGGACACTGAAGCTTTCTTT.